This T cell receptor beta chain appears in the sequencing data of a study of beta chain features in type 1 diabetes. TCRB transcripts that were expressed got sequenced, as all of the isolated RNA had been reverse transcribed. Profiled with immunoSEQ multiplex PCR; TCRdb holds only in-frame clones, not every one. The profile shows about 660,000 clones, over 12% of them singletons. Trimming pared 0 bases from V and 7 bases from J, leaving 12 bases between. The germline CDR1 and CDR2 sequences are GTSNPN and SVGIG (reference sequence). CDR3 length equals 13 residues. There are a few counts of this clone. Its target is not known. Study-level points and caveats: There was a moderate but significant shortening of TCRB CDR3s in all four CD4+ subsets of Type 1 diabetes patients.

This sequence joins TRBV30 and TRBJ2-5; a weak D match, TRBD1 (6 bases). Sequenced sample: naive CD4+ T cells from blood. The sequence came from a man in his late teens or twenties with type 1 diabetes. The CDR3 loop reads CAWSVGQTGTQYF. The CDR3, as DNA: TGTGCCTGGAGTGTAGGTCAGACAGGGACCCAGTACTTC.